This T cell receptor beta chain was obtained from a study of blood T cell repertoires in COVID-19. Overall study: The United States, Italy and Spain supplied acute and convalescent COVID-19 samples. The analysed material was cDNA or gDNA that came from T cells, B-cell-depleted T cells, or PBMCs.

Under the authors' procedure: Reference gene primer amplification gave estimated nucleated cell counts. Data came from immunoSEQ multiplex PCR; TCRdb stores just in-frame clones and leaves some out. V and J calls and clone size follow that table, whereas D and trimming were derived from the DNA. Among about 250,000 clones listed, 87% were seen once. The V gene's germline CDR1 is SGHKS and CDR2 YYEKEE (reference sequence). V shed 5 bases and J shed 4 bases, with 12 bases lying between them. The CDR3 totals 13 residues. This rearrangement joins TRBV5-5 to TRBJ1-1; D is unresolved. The sequenced sample was peripheral blood. The sequence derives from a man between 18 and 29 years old with active or convalescent COVID-19. This chain's CDR3 is CASSWEVGTEAFF. CDR3 coding DNA: TGTGCCAGCAGTTGGGAGGTTGGCACTGAAGCTTTCTTT.